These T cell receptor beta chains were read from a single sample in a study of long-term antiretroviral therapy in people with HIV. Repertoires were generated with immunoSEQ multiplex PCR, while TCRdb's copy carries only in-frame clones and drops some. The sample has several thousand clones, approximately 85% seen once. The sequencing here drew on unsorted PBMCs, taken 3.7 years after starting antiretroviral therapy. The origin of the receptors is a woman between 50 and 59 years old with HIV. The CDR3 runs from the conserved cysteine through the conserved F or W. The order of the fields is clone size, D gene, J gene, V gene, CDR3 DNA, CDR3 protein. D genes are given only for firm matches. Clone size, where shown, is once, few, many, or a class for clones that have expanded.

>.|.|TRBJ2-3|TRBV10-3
TGTGCCATCAGTACCGAATCCACAGATACGCAGTATTTT
CAISTESTDTQYF
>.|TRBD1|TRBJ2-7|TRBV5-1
TGCGCCAGCAGCTTCGACAGGGAAGGGCCCTACGAGCAGTACTTC
CASSFDREGPYEQYF
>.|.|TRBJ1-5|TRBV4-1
TGCGCCAGCAGTCCACAGGAATTAGACAATCAGCCCCAGCATTTT
CASSPQELDNQPQHF
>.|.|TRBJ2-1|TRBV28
TGTGCCAGCAGTTTGGCAGGGTTTCCCAGCTCCTACAATGAGCAGTTCTTC
CASSLAGFPSSYNEQFF
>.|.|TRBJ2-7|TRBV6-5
TGTGCCAGCGGGGGAGGGGGGCATGCCAAATACGAGCAGTACTTC
CASGGGGHAKYEQYF
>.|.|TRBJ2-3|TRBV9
TGTGCCAGCAGCCGGGCTTACAACACAGATACGCAGTATTTT
CASSRAYNTDTQYF
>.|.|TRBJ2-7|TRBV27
TGTGCCAGCAGCTGGGCAGGACAGTACTACGAGCAGTACTTC
CASSWAGQYYEQYF
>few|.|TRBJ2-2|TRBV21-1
TGTGCCAGCAGCATTCAGCGGGAGGGCCGAGCCGGGGAGCTGTTTTTT
CASSIQREGRAGELFF
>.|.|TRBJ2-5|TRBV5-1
TGCGCCAGCAGCCTAACCCCGGTTGAAGAGACCCAGTACTTC
CASSLTPVEETQYF
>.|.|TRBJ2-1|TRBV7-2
TGTGCCAGCAGCCCCTACGGTTACAATGAGCAGTTCTTC
CASSPYGYNEQFF
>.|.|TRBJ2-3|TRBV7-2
TGTGCCAGCAGTCCACAATCTCTCGCACTAACAGATACGCAGTATTTT
CASSPQSLALTDTQYF
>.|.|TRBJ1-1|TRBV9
TGTGCCAGCAGCTTGCGGATGGGCGACACTGAAGCTTTCTTT
CASSLRMGDTEAFF
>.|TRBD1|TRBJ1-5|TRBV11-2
TGTGCCAGCAGCTTATCGATACAGGGGGCGACCCAGCATTTT
CASSLSIQGATQHF
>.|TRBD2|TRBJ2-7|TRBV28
TGTGCCAGCAGTTCGCCGGGACTAGCGGGAGTTGGGCGCCACGAGCAGTACTTC
CASSSPGLAGVGRHEQYF
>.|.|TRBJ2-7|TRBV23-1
TGCGCCAGCAGTCAACCAGGGGTGAGATGCGAGCAGTACTTC
CASSQPGVRCEQYF
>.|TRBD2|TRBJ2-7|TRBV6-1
TGTGCCAGCAGTGATGGGACTAGCGGGAATACCTACGAGCAGTACTTC
CASSDGTSGNTYEQYF
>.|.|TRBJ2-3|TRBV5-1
TGCGCCAGCCGGCGCAGTAGCGCTAGCACAGATACGCAGTATTTT
CASRRSSASTDTQYF
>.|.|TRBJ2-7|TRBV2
TGTGCCAGCAGTGAATATCCAGGGCAGTACGAGCAGTACTTC
CASSEYPGQYEQYF
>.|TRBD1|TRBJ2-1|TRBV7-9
TGTGCCAGCAGCTTCCGGGACAGGGGCAATGAGCAGTTCTTC
CASSFRDRGNEQFF
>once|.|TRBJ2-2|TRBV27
TGTGCCAGCAGTTATGGGGGAGGCACCGGGGAGCTGTTTTTT
CASSYGGGTGELFF
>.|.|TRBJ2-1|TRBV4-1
TGCGCCAGCAGCCAAGGCAGGGCGAATGAGCAGTTCTTC
CASSQGRANEQFF
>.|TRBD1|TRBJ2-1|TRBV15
TGTGCCACCAGCATCTCCGACAGGGGGAATGAGCAGTTCTTC
CATSISDRGNEQFF
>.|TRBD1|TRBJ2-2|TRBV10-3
TGTGCCATCAGTGAGGGACAGGGTTCCGGGGAGCTGTTTTTT
CAISEGQGSGELFF
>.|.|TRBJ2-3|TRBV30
TGTGCCTGGAGTATGGGGGGTTCGGCAGATACGCAGTATTTT
CAWSMGGSADTQYF
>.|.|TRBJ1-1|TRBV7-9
TGTGCCAGCAGCTTAGCGCGGGCCCAAACTGAAGCTTTCTTT
CASSLARAQTEAFF
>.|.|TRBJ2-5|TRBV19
TGTGCCAGTAGTACCCCGGGACTCCCGAAAGAGACCCAGTACTTC
CASSTPGLPKETQYF
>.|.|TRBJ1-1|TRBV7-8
TGTGCCAGCAGCTTAGGGACAGAGAACACTGAAGCTTTCTTT
CASSLGTENTEAFF
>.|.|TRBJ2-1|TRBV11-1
TGTGCCAGCAGCTTAGATCGCGTGGGGCATTACAATGAGCAGTTCTTC
CASSLDRVGHYNEQFF
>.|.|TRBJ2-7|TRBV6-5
TGTGCCAGCAGTTACTCAGGAGTGGGCTCCTACGAGCAGTACTTC
CASSYSGVGSYEQYF
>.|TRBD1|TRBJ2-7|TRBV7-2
TGTGCCAGCAGCTTAGCCGGGACAGGGACTTACGAGCAGTACTTC
CASSLAGTGTYEQYF
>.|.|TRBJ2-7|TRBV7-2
TGTGCCAGCAAACCCTCGGACAACTACGAGCAGTACTTC
CASKPSDNYEQYF
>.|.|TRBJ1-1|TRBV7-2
TGTGCCAGCAGCTTAGCGGTCTCCCCGAACACTGAAGCTTTCTTT
CASSLAVSPNTEAFF
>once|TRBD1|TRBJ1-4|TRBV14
TGTGCCAGCAGCCAGATGGGACAGGGTGAAACTAATGAAAAACTGTTTTTT
CASSQMGQGETNEKLFF
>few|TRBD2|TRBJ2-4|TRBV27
TGTGCCAGCAGTTTCAGCGGGAGTCAGCCCAAAAACATTCAGTACTTC
CASSFSGSQPKNIQYF
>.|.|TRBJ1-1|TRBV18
TGTGCCAGCTCGGGTGGTGGGAACACTGAAGCTTTCTTT
CASSGGGNTEAFF
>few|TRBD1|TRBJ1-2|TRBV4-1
TGCGCCAGCAGCCCAGGACAGGGAAGGTATGGCTACACCTTC
CASSPGQGRYGYTF
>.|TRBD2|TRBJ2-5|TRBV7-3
TGTGCCAGCACCGGGGGGACTAGCGGTCAAGAGACCCAGTACTTC
CASTGGTSGQETQYF
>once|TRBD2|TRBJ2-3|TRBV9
TGTGCCAGCAGCGTAGCCCAGCGGGAGGGAAGAGATACGCAGTATTTT
CASSVAQREGRDTQYF
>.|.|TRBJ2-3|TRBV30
TGTGCCTGGAGGAGAAAGGGAAGCACAGATACGCAGTATTTT
CAWRRKGSTDTQYF
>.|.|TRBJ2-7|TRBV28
TGTGCCAGCAGTTCCCTAGGAGGACCAAGAGCCTACGAGCAGTACTTC
CASSSLGGPRAYEQYF
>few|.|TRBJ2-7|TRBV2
TGTGCCACTTGGACCGATACCTACGAGCAGTACTTC
CATWTDTYEQYF
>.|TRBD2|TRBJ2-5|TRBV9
TGTGCCAGCAGCGTAAATCCCCTTGGACTAGCGGGGCCACAAGAGACCCAGTACTTC
CASSVNPLGLAGPQETQYF
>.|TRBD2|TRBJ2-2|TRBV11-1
TGTGCCAGCAGCCCAAAAGGACTAGCGGGAACCGGGGAGCTGTTTTTT
CASSPKGLAGTGELFF
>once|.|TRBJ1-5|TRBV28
TGTGCCAGCGCGGCCTCATGGCAGCCCCAGCATTTT
CASAASWQPQHF
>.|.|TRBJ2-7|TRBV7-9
TGTGCCAGCAGCTTATTTGACAGCAACTACGAGCAGTACTTC
CASSLFDSNYEQYF
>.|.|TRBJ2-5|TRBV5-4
TGTGCCAGCGGTGGACGGCGGGATGGTGAGACCCAGTACTTC
CASGGRRDGETQYF
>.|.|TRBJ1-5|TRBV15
TGTGCCACCAGCAGAGATAGTAGCAATCAGCCCCAGCATTTT
CATSRDSSNQPQHF
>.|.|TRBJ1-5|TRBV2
TGTGCCAGCAGTGAACAGCCCAATCAGCCCCAGCATTTT
CASSEQPNQPQHF
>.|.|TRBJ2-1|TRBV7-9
TGTGCCAGCACCTGGGGGCGGGAGTCACATGAGCAGTTCTTC
CASTWGRESHEQFF
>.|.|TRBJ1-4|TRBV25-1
TGTGCCAGCAGGTTGGGCACTTATGAAAAACTGTTTTTT
CASRLGTYEKLFF
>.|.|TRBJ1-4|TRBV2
TGTGCCAGCCTAGACAGAATGACTGAGTCAACTAATGAAAAACTGTTTTTT
CASLDRMTESTNEKLFF
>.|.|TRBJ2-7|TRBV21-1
TGTGCCAGCAGCGCCCACAGGGGAAGCCCCTACGAGCAGTACTTC
CASSAHRGSPYEQYF
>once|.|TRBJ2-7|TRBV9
TGTGCCAGCAGCGAGGGTCCAGAGCGATCCTACGAGCAGTACTTC
CASSEGPERSYEQYF
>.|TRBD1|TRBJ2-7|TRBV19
TGTGCCAGTAGTGTCGACAGGGAGTATGGCTACGAGCAGTACTTC
CASSVDREYGYEQYF
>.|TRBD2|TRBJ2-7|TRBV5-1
TGCGCCAGCAGCCGAGATACTAGCGGGAGGTCCTACGAGCAGTACTTC
CASSRDTSGRSYEQYF
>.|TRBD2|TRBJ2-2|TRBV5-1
TGCGCCAGCAGCTTGTCGGCTAGCGGGCTCATAGGCACCGGGGAGCTGTTTTTT
CASSLSASGLIGTGELFF
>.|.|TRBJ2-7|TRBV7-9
TGTGCCAGCAGCTTACCCGCAAGGATCTACGAGCAGTACTTC
CASSLPARIYEQYF
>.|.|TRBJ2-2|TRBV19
TGTGCCAGTAGTATTGCCCCTAGCGTCCCCGGGGAGCTGTTTTTT
CASSIAPSVPGELFF